This T cell receptor beta chain came from a study of T cell changes during pregnancy in multiple sclerosis. V lost 4 bases, J lost 1 base, and 10 bases lay in between. CDR3 size: 15 residues. Germline V lookup: CDR1 SGHAT, CDR2 FQDESV (reference sequence). Measured with immunoSEQ multiplex PCR; TCRdb has only the in-frame clones, and not every one. The data show 65,000 to 75,000 clones, around 92% seen once. The TCR sequence derives from a female donor in good health, enrolled as a control in a pregnancy study. The chain recombines TRBV11-1 with TRBJ1-4, with a tentative D call TRBD1 (5 bases). The material was CD8+ T cells from peripheral blood mononuclear cells, obtained in the third trimester of pregnancy. CDR3 sequence reads: CASSYGQGTNEKLFF. The CDR3 DNA reads TGTGCCAGCAGCTACGGACAAGGAACTAATGAAAAACTGTTTTTT.